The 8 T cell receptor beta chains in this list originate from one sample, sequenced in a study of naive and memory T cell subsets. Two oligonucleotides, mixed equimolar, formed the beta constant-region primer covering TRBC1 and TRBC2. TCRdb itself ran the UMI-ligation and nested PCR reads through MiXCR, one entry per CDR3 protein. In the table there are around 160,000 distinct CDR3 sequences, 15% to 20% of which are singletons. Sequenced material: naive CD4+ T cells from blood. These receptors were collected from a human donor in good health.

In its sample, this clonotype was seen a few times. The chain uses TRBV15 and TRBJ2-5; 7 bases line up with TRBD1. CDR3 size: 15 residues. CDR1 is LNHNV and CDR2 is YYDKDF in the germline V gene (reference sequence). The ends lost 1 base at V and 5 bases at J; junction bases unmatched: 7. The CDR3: CATSRAARGLETQYF. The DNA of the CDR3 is TGTGCCACCAGCAGAGCCGCGAGGGGGCTGGAGACCCAGTACTTC.

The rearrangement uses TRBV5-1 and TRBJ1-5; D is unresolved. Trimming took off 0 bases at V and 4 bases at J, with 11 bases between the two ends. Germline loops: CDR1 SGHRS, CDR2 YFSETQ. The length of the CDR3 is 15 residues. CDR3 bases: TGCGCCAGCAGCTTGGATGGACCCGATAATCAGCCCCAGCATTTT. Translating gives CASSLDGPDNQPQHF.

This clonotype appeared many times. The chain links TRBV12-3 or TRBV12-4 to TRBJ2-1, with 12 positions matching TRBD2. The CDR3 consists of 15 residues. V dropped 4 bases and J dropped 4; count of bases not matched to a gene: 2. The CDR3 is CASSWGTSGYNEQFF. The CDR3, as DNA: TGTGCCAGCAGTTGGGGGACTAGCGGGTACAATGAGCAGTTCTTC.

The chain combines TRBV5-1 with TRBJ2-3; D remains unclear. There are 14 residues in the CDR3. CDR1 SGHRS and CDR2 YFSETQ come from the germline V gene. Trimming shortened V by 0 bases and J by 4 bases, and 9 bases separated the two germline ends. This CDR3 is CASSLVRVADTQYF. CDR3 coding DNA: TGCGCCAGCAGCTTGGTCCGGGTAGCAGATACGCAGTATTTT.

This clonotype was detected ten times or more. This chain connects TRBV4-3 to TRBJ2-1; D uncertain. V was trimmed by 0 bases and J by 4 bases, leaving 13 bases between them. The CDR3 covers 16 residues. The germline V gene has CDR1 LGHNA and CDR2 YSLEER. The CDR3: CASSQDLRASYNEQFF. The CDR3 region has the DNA TGCGCCAGCAGCCAAGATCTACGGGCCTCTTACAATGAGCAGTTCTTC.

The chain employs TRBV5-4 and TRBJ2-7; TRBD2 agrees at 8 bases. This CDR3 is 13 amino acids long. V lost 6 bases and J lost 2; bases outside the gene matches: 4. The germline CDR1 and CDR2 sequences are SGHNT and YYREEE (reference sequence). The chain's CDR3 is CASKGSGTYEQYF. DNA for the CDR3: TGTGCCAGCAAGGGTAGCGGGACCTACGAGCAGTACTTC.

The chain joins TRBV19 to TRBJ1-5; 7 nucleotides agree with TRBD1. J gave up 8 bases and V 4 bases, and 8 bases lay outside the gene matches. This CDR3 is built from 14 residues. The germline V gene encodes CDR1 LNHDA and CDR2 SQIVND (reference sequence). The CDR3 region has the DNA TGTGCCAGTAGTACCCAGACAGGGCTGGAGCCCCAGCATTTT. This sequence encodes CASSTQTGLEPQHF.

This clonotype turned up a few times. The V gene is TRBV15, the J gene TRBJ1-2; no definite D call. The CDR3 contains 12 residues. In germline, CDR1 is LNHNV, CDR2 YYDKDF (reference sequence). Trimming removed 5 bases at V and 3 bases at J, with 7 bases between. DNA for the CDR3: TGTGCCACCAGCGGGGTTCACTATGGCTACACCTTC. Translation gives CATSGVHYGYTF.